This T cell receptor beta chain was obtained from a study of blood T cell repertoires in COVID-19. Overall study: Sources were T cells, B-cell-depleted T cells, or PBMCs; the material itself was cDNA or gDNA.

Generated by immunoSEQ multiplex PCR, the TCRdb table keeps only in-frame clones and is missing some. The sample consists of 250,000 to 300,000 clones, under 90% of them appearing once. Assignments of participants to cohorts depended upon their own reported clinical history. This CDR3 region has 13 residues. Trimming removed 5 bases from V and 5 bases from J, with 9 bases in between. Germline CDR1 and CDR2: SGHVS and FNYEAQ. The rearrangement links TRBV7-6 to TRBJ2-2; D call uncertain. The sequencing sample was made of PBMCs or T cells enriched from blood (not recorded which). The receptor comes from a man between 18 and 35 years old who had recovered from COVID-19. The CDR3 nucleotides are TGTGCCAGCAGCCCTCGAGCGACCGGGGAGCTGTTTTTT. Amino acids: CASSPRATGELFF.